The rows below give T cell receptor beta chains drawn from one sample of a study of shared T cell receptors in the human thymus. Sequenced by immunoSEQ multiplex PCR; TCRdb stores in-frame clones only, minus some. In the table there are some 660,000 clones, around 87% of which are singletons. The sample was also linked to a second study, of human thymus T cells.

The sample was thymocytes. Receptors were obtained from a boy younger than two with a congenital heart defect. The CDR3 runs from the conserved cysteine through the conserved F or W. Fields, in order: CDR3 protein, CDR3 DNA, J gene, D gene, V gene, clone size. D genes are given only for firm matches. Size is stated for part of the rows, as once, few or many counts, or as a class when the clone is expanded.

CDR3 protein: CAISEGQGGIQPQHF
CDR3 DNA: TGTGCCATCAGTGAGGGGCAGGGTGGAATTCAGCCCCAGCATTTT
J gene: TRBJ1-5
D gene: .
V gene: TRBV10-3
clone size: .

CDR3 protein: CASSPGLAEYNEQFF
CDR3 DNA: TGTGCCAGCAGCCCAGGACTAGCGGAATACAATGAGCAGTTCTTC
J gene: TRBJ2-1
D gene: TRBD2
V gene: TRBV5-5
clone size: .

CDR3 protein: CATSRTECYGYTF
CDR3 DNA: TGTGCCACCAGTAGGACAGAATGCTATGGCTACACCTTC
J gene: TRBJ1-2
D gene: .
V gene: TRBV15
clone size: .

CDR3 protein: CASSYWGAGIYNEQFF
CDR3 DNA: TGTGCCAGCAGTTACTGGGGTGCCGGGATCTACAATGAGCAGTTCTTC
J gene: TRBJ2-1
D gene: .
V gene: TRBV6-6
clone size: .

CDR3 protein: CASTKSLASGGVSLDSEQFF
CDR3 DNA: TGTGCCAGTACCAAATCCCTGGCTAGCGGGGGGGTCTCCCTCGATTCGGAGCAGTTCTTC
J gene: TRBJ2-1
D gene: TRBD2
V gene: TRBV19
clone size: .

CDR3 protein: CASSHTNGYTF
CDR3 DNA: TGTGCCAGCAGCCACACCAATGGCTACACCTTC
J gene: TRBJ1-2
D gene: .
V gene: TRBV11-3
clone size: few

CDR3 protein: CASGRDSALGFLGQYF
CDR3 DNA: TGTGCTAGTGGACGGGACAGCGCCCTGGGCTTTTTAGGGCAGTATTTT
J gene: TRBJ2-3
D gene: TRBD1
V gene: TRBV12-5
clone size: once

CDR3 protein: CASNTGANVLTF
CDR3 DNA: TGTGCCAGTAATACTGGGGCCAACGTCCTGACTTTC
J gene: TRBJ2-6
D gene: .
V gene: TRBV19
clone size: .

CDR3 protein: CASNILNTEAFF
CDR3 DNA: TGCGCCAGTAATATTTTGAACACTGAAGCTTTCTTT
J gene: TRBJ1-1
D gene: .
V gene: TRBV5-1
clone size: .

CDR3 protein: CASSSLPGPAGGPGETQYF
CDR3 DNA: TGTGCCAGCAGCTCACTCCCTGGGCCAGCGGGGGGGCCGGGGGAGACCCAGTACTTC
J gene: TRBJ2-5
D gene: TRBD2
V gene: TRBV7-9
clone size: .

CDR3 protein: CASSLGYRVTNEKLFF
CDR3 DNA: TGTGCCAGCAGCTTAGGTTACAGGGTGACTAATGAAAAACTGTTTTTT
J gene: TRBJ1-4
D gene: .
V gene: TRBV7-9
clone size: .

CDR3 protein: CASSSQGLAGGMNEQFF
CDR3 DNA: TGTGCCAGCAGCTCCCAGGGACTAGCGGGGGGGATGAATGAGCAGTTCTTC
J gene: TRBJ2-1
D gene: TRBD2
V gene: TRBV7-2
clone size: .

CDR3 protein: CASSTWTGRTEAFF
CDR3 DNA: TGTGCCAGCAGTACGTGGACAGGGAGGACTGAAGCTTTCTTT
J gene: TRBJ1-1
D gene: TRBD1
V gene: TRBV28
clone size: .

CDR3 protein: CASSFQNRDRDLGNTEAFF
CDR3 DNA: TGTGCCAGCAGCTTCCAGAACAGGGACAGGGATTTGGGGAACACTGAAGCTTTCTTT
J gene: TRBJ1-1
D gene: TRBD1
V gene: TRBV7-9
clone size: .

CDR3 protein: CASSPRPPRGGNTEAFF
CDR3 DNA: TGTGCCAGCAGCCCGCGCCCTCCCCGGGGGGGAAACACTGAAGCTTTCTTT
J gene: TRBJ1-1
D gene: .
V gene: TRBV9
clone size: .

CDR3 protein: CSARRQYGAFF
CDR3 DNA: TGCAGTGCTAGACGACAGTATGGGGCTTTCTTT
J gene: TRBJ1-1
D gene: .
V gene: TRBV20-1
clone size: .

CDR3 protein: CASSMSPGISRELFF
CDR3 DNA: TGTGCCAGTAGTATGAGCCCAGGGATCTCCCGGGAGCTGTTTTTT
J gene: TRBJ2-2
D gene: .
V gene: TRBV19
clone size: few

CDR3 protein: CASSHGGGEKLFF
CDR3 DNA: TGCGCCAGCAGCCATGGGGGCGGTGAAAAACTGTTTTTT
J gene: TRBJ1-4
D gene: .
V gene: TRBV4-1
clone size: .